The clone carrying this T cell receptor beta chain showed up just once. Its specificity is unknown. The source of the sample is a study of CD8+CD57+ T cells in acquired aplastic anemia. Sequencing was done on patients that had shown CD8+CD57+ cell expansion by flow cytometry. Among the patients, none had received any therapy at the time of blood sampling. Study results and caveats: The study identified around 28 CD8+ CDR3 sequences shared by patients and controls.

V lost 5 bases and J lost 5, with 9 bases in between. The CDR3 covers 12 residues. TCR beta VDJ combinations and CDR3 sequences were profiled from genomic DNA. TCRdb analysed the reads with MiXCR anew, one entry per CDR3 protein. The sample includes about 160,000 distinct CDR3 sequences, roughly 50% of them seen just once. The sequenced sample was sorted CD4+, CD8+, or CD8+CD57+ T cells (not recorded which) from PBMCs. V gene TRBV12-3 or TRBV12-4 combines with J gene TRBJ2-5, with D maybe TRBD2 (5 bases). This TCR was recovered from a human donor with aplastic anemia. The CDR3 region is CASSQRVETQYF. CDR3 DNA: TGTGCCAGCAGTCAGAGGGTTGAGACCCAGTACTTC.